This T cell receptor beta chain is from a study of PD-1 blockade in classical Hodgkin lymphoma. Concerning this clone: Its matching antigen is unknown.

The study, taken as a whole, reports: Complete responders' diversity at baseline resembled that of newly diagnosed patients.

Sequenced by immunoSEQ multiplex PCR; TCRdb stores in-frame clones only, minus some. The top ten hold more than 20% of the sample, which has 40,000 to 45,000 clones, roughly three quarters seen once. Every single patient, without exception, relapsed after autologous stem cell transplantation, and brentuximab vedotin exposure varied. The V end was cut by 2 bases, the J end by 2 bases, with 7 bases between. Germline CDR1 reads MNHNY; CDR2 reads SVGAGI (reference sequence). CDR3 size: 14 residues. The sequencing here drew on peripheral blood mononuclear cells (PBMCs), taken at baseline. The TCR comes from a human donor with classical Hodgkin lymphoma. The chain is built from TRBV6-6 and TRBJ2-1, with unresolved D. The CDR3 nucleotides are TGTGCCAGCAGTTACGCGGTGGCCTACAATGAGCAGTTCTTC. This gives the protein CASSYAVAYNEQFF.